Following are 20 T cell receptor beta chains from one sample sequenced in a study of Graves' ophthalmopathy and Graves' hyperthyroidism. The sequenced template was RNA, covering the TCR beta CDR3 region. RT-PCR was first run with HTBI primers, then multiplex PCR in a second round. TCRdb fed the multiplex PCR reads into MiXCR, producing one record per CDR3 protein. The sample includes 500,000 to 700,000 distinct CDR3 sequences, roughly 39% of them seen just once. What was sequenced was peripheral blood or thyroid tissue (not recorded which). Receptor source: an adult man with Graves' hyperthyroidism.

This clonotype showed up many times. The chain links TRBV29-1 to TRBJ1-1, with D unresolved. This CDR3 spans 15 amino acids. V was pared by 0 bases and J by 0 bases, with 11 bases between. CDR1 is SQVTM and CDR2 is ANQGSEA in the germline V gene. This chain's CDR3 is CSVEDRGGLNTEAFF. In DNA form, the CDR3 reads TGCAGCGTTGAAGATCGCGGAGGGTTGAACACTGAAGCTTTCTTT. The full variable domain, with the rest looked up from reference TRBV29-1 and TRBJ1-1, is SAVISQKPSRDICQRGTSLTIQCQVDSQVTMMFWYRQQPGQSLTLIATANQGSEATYESGFVIDKFPISRPNLTFSTLTVSNMSPEDSSIYLCSVEDRGGLNTEAFFGQGTRLTVV.

The chain uses TRBV29-1 and TRBJ1-1; 7 nucleotides align to TRBD1. The CDR3 sequence is 12 residues long. The ends lost 5 bases at V and 6 bases at J; junction bases unmatched: 6. Germline-derived CDR1 and CDR2 are SQVTM and ANQGSEA. CDR3 DNA sequence: TGCAGCGTTTCTGGGACAGATTCTGAAGCTTTCTTT. Residues: CSVSGTDSEAFF.

The chain carries TRBV3-1 and TRBJ1-1, with unresolved D. The CDR3 is 15 amino acids. Between the trimmed V and J ends, which lost 3 bases and 0 bases, there was a span of 11 bases. Germline V gene sequence: CDR1 LGHDT, CDR2 YNNKEL (reference sequence). The CDR3 here is CASSQAGDMNTEAFF. In DNA form, the CDR3 reads TGTGCCAGCAGCCAGGCCGGGGATATGAACACTGAAGCTTTCTTT.

The chain couples TRBV12-5 to TRBJ1-2; maybe TRBD1 (5 bases). This CDR3 has 13 residues. Trimming shortened V by 7 bases and J by 8 bases, and 17 bases separated the two germline ends. The germline gives CDR1 LGHNT, CDR2 FRNRAP. The CDR3: CASDARGSDGYTF. In DNA form, the CDR3 reads TGTGCTAGTGATGCTCGGGGGTCGGACGGCTACACCTTC. Full variable domain (missing parts from reference TRBV12-5 and TRBJ1-2): DARVTQTPRHKVTEMGQEVTMRCQPILGHNTVFWYRQTMMQGLELLAYFRNRAPLDDSGMPKDRFSAEMPDATLATLKIQPSEPRDSAVYFCASDARGSDGYTFGSGTRLTVV.

This clonotype was seen ten or more times. The gene calls are TRBV2 and TRBJ1-2; D may be TRBD1 (5 bases). V shed 2 bases and J shed 4 bases, with 11 bases lying between them. CDR3 length equals 14 residues. Germline CDR1 SNHLY, CDR2 FYNNEI. This CDR3 reads CASSERAGGYGYTF. In nucleotides, the CDR3 is TGTGCCAGCAGTGAACGAGCGGGGGGCTATGGCTACACCTTC.

This clonotype has a handful of counts. V is TRBV6-5 and J is TRBJ1-3; D is undetermined. Germline CDR1 reads MNHEY; CDR2 reads SVGAGI. V was clipped by 10 bases and J by 4 bases, with 8 bases between them. The CDR3 is made up of 11 amino acids. The DNA of the CDR3 is TGTGCCACCGTACAGGGAAACACCATATATTTT. It translates to CATVQGNTIYF.

This clonotype was observed at least ten times. The V gene is TRBV4-1, the J gene TRBJ1-6; the D gene is possibly TRBD1 (5 bases). Per the germline V gene, CDR1 is MGHRA and CDR2 is YSYEKL. The CDR3 spans 15 residues. The V end lost 0 bases, the J end lost 8 bases, and 11 bases lay between the germline ends. Written as DNA, the CDR3 is TGCGCCAGCAGCCAAGAAGGGGCCCTATATTCACCCCTCCACTTT. As protein: CASSQEGALYSPLHF.

Many counts were recorded for this clonotype. The chain uses TRBV5-1 and TRBJ2-7, with D possibly being TRBD1 (7 bases). Germline V gives CDR1 SGHRS, CDR2 YFSETQ. V was shortened by 4 bases and J by 2 bases, with 19 bases between the two germline ends. The CDR3 spans 16 residues. CDR3 sequence (DNA): TGCGCCAGCAGCAGGAGGGGACAGCCTTCCCCCTACGAGCAGTACTTC. It translates to CASSRRGQPSPYEQYF.

The chain recombines TRBV20-1 with TRBJ2-2, with 12 bases aligning to TRBD2. The germline V gene has CDR1 DFQATT and CDR2 SNEGSKA (reference sequence). This CDR3 spans 14 amino acids. J lost 8 bases, V lost 3 bases, and 4 bases had no gene match. This chain's CDR3 is CSASRLAGAGELFF. DNA for the CDR3: TGCAGTGCTAGTAGACTAGCGGGAGCGGGGGAGCTGTTTTTT.

This rearrangement joins TRBV7-2 to TRBJ2-7; D is uncertain. The J call is uncertain, as TRBJ2-1 better fits the DNA end. From germline, CDR1 is SGHTA and CDR2 FQGNSA. There are 11 residues in the CDR3. The CDR3 bases are TGTGCCAGCAGATCGTACAATGAGCAGTTCTTC. Its translation: CASRSYNEQFF.

This clonotype was detected only once. A much larger clone sits a single nucleotide away, making a read error possible. In nucleotides, the CDR3 is TGTGCCAGCAGCCCCGACAGGGCGGACACTGAAGCTTTCTTT. It yields the protein CASSPDRADTEAFF. This chain links TRBV7-3 with TRBJ1-1; 7 bases line up with TRBD1. The CDR3 runs to 14 residues. Germline CDR1 reads SGHTA; CDR2 reads FQGTGA. V was clipped by 5 bases and J by 3 bases; unmatched bases: 6. The variable domain in full, completed from reference TRBV7-3 and TRBJ1-1, reads GAGVSQTPSNKVTEKGKYVELRCDPISGHTALYWYRQSLGQGPEFLIYFQGTGAADDSGLPNDRFFAVRPEGSVSTLKIQRTERGDSAVYLCASSPDRADTEAFFGQGTRLTVV.

DNA of the CDR3: TGTGCCACCAGTGACCCGGGGGGACAAAGCACAGATACGCAGTATTTT. It codes for CATSDPGGQSTDTQYF. The V and J genes are TRBV24-1 and TRBJ2-3, with D possibly being TRBD2 (7 bases). There are 16 residues in the CDR3. V dropped 4 bases and J dropped 0 bases, with 13 bases sitting between them. Germline V gene lookup returns CDR1 KGHDR and CDR2 SFDVKD.

The rearrangement links TRBV5-1 to TRBJ1-4; TRBD1 matches at 7 bases. With 5 bases clipped from V and 8 bases from J, the junction kept 12 bases outside the gene matches. The CDR3 is made up of 15 amino acids. Germline V gene sequence: CDR1 SGHRS, CDR2 YFSETQ. The CDR3 region is CASRLSTGWEEKLFF. In DNA, the CDR3 is TGCGCCAGCAGATTATCGACAGGGTGGGAAGAAAAACTGTTTTTT.

The chain carries TRBV4-3 and TRBJ2-5; TRBD1 matches 11 bases. This CDR3 contains 16 residues. The junction had 4 bases not matched to a gene; V was cut back by 0 bases and J by 4 bases. Germline V gene data show CDR1 as LGHNA and CDR2 as YSLEER. The CDR3: CASSQDWGTGGETQYF. CDR3 nucleotide sequence: TGCGCCAGCAGCCAAGATTGGGGGACAGGGGGAGAGACCCAGTACTTC.

This clonotype was observed a handful of times. This chain uses TRBV5-5 with TRBJ1-4; D is ambiguous. Germline CDR1 reads SGHKS; CDR2 reads YYEKEE (reference sequence). V lost 3 bases, J lost 5 bases, and 17 bases lay in between. This CDR3 has 16 residues. The CDR3 region has the DNA TGTGCCAGCAGCTCCCGGGTAGGAGGCCTAAATGAAAAACTGTTTTTT. This gives the protein CASSSRVGGLNEKLFF. The full variable domain, its missing parts supplied by reference TRBV5-5 and TRBJ1-4, is DAGVTQSPTHLIKTRGQQVTLRCSPISGHKSVSWYQQVLGQGPQFIFQYYEKEERGRGNFPDRFSARQFPNYSSELNVNALLLGDSALYLCASSSRVGGLNEKLFFGSGTQLSVL.

A few counts support this clonotype. The chain carries TRBV11-2 and TRBJ2-2, with unresolved D. V was clipped by 5 bases and J by 5 bases, with 15 bases between them. Germline CDR1 SGHAT, CDR2 FQNNGV. The CDR3 consists of 15 residues. The DNA of the CDR3 is TGTGCCAGCAGCCAAATATCCTCCCTAACCGGGGAGCTGTTTTTT. Protein sequence: CASSQISSLTGELFF.

This clonotype has a handful of counts. The V gene is TRBV7-9, the J gene TRBJ2-5, with 7 bases aligning to TRBD1. Per germline, CDR1 SEHNR and CDR2 FQNEAQ (reference sequence). Trimming removed 5 bases from V and 1 base from J; junction bases left unmatched: 10. The CDR3 consists of 16 residues. The CDR3 nucleotides read TGTGCCAGCAGCCTACAGGGGTCTGGTTTCCAAGAGACCCAGTACTTC. Translation gives CASSLQGSGFQETQYF.

In this sample, this clonotype turned up many times. The V and J genes are TRBV19 and TRBJ1-6; TRBD1 agrees at 7 bases. This CDR3 has 13 residues. Germline V gene sequence: CDR1 LNHDA, CDR2 SQIVND (reference sequence). Losses at the gene ends were 9 bases for V and 5 bases for J; bases not matched to a gene: 4. CDR3 DNA sequence: TGTGCCAGCAAGACAGGGAATAATTCACCCCTCCACTTT. Protein: CASKTGNNSPLHF.

V usage is TRBV7-9 and J usage is TRBJ1-4; tentatively, D is TRBD1 (5 bases). Germline-derived CDR1 and CDR2 are SEHNR and FQNEAQ (reference sequence). Deletions cut 5 bases from V and 7 bases from J, with 14 bases between. The CDR3 runs 14 residues. The CDR3 region is CASSLSTGTEKLFF. The CDR3 DNA reads TGTGCCAGCAGCCTAAGCACCGGGACTGAAAAACTGTTTTTT.

Comments on this clonotype: A much larger clone is a single base away; this may be a read error. The CDR3 carries no conserved terminal phenylalanine or tryptophan, so it likely arises from a read error. V is TRBV10-2 and J is TRBJ1-5; D is unclear. Germline CDR1 and CDR2: WSHSY and SAAADI. The CDR3 covers 13 residues. V lost 0 bases and J 7 bases, leaving 7 bases between the germline ends. CDR3 protein: CASSESKWQPQHL. The CDR3 nucleotides are TGCGCCAGCAGTGAGTCGAAATGGCAGCCCCAGCATCTT.